Each of the 7 T cell receptor beta chains below was sequenced from the same sample in a study of cytomegalovirus exposure and HLA in healthy donors. Vbeta (60) and Jbeta (13) primers were used in the PCR. Clones were read by immunoSEQ multiplex PCR, and TCRdb kept only the in-frame ones, dropping some. The sample shows 120,000 or so clones, nearly 80% of them seen only once. Sequenced: PBMCs. These receptors originate from a woman aged 40 to 50 in good health and CMV-seronegative.

The DNA of the CDR3 is TGTGCCAGCAGCACTAGCTACACCTACAATGAGCAGTTCTTC. Amino acid sequence: CASSTSYTYNEQFF. The rearrangement links TRBV6-5 to TRBJ2-1, with D tentatively TRBD2 (6 bases). Germline-derived CDR1 and CDR2 are MNHEY and SVGAGI. Trimming shortened V by 6 bases and J by 2 bases, and 11 bases separated the two germline ends. CDR3 length: 14 amino acids.

This clone has a handful of counts. V gene TRBV11-2 combines with J gene TRBJ2-7; tentative D call: TRBD1 (6 bases). The CDR3 is 14 amino acids. CDR1 and CDR2 (germline): SGHAT, FQNNGV. Between the trimmed V and J ends, which lost 5 bases and 5 bases, there was a span of 16 bases. In DNA, the CDR3 is TGTGCCAGCAGCCACTTTGGGACAACTGACGAGCAGTACTTC. Translating gives CASSHFGTTDEQYF.

This chain uses TRBV5-1 with TRBJ2-5; 7 bases are a match to TRBD2. The ends lost 3 bases at V and 3 bases at J; junction bases unmatched: 5. In germline, CDR1 is SGHRS, CDR2 YFSETQ. This CDR3 has 14 amino acids. CDR3 sequence reads: CASSSGAGKETQYF. The DNA of the CDR3 is TGCGCCAGCAGCTCGGGAGCGGGAAAAGAGACCCAGTACTTC.

The chain carries TRBV25-1 and TRBJ1-4; D perhaps matches TRBD1 (5 bases). The V gene's germline CDR1 is MGHDK and CDR2 SYGVNS. The CDR3 loop spans 17 amino acids. V lost 1 base, J lost 3 bases, and 15 bases lay in between. The CDR3 region has the DNA TGTGCCAGCAGTGAATGGGAGGGGCACTTAGCTAATGAAAAACTGTTTTTT. Translation: CASSEWEGHLANEKLFF.

The chain combines TRBV7-9 with TRBJ1-4; a weak D match, TRBD1 (6 bases). The V gene's germline CDR1 is SEHNR and CDR2 FQNEAQ (reference sequence). CDR3 size: 17 residues. Trimming removed 1 base from V and 0 bases from J, with 12 bases in between. CDR3 protein: CASSLDSRTATNEKLFF. The CDR3 nucleotides are TGTGCCAGCAGCTTAGACAGCAGGACAGCAACTAATGAAAAACTGTTTTTT.

In DNA, the CDR3 is TGCGCCAGCAGCTTTCTCCCGACAGGGGGACAAGAGACCCAGTACTTC. This translates into CASSFLPTGGQETQYF. V is TRBV5-1 and J is TRBJ2-5; 9 bases fit TRBD1. V shed 2 bases and J 2 bases; nucleotides not matched to a gene: 7. CDR1 is SGHRS and CDR2 is YFSETQ in the germline V gene. The CDR3 loop spans 16 amino acids.

Note on this clone: At one boundary the junction diverges from the germline segment, which might be a read error. The V call is TRBV27, the J call TRBJ2-7; TRBD2 is a possible D gene (6 bases). The length of the CDR3 is 14 residues. Germline CDR1 and CDR2: MNHEY and SMNVEV (reference sequence). CDR3 protein: CAGSLLAEYYEQYF. The CDR3 coding sequence is TGTGCCGGCAGTTTATTAGCGGAGTACTACGAGCAGTACTTC.